These 7 T cell receptor beta chains were all obtained from the same sample, sequenced in a study of T cell responses to AZD1222 COVID-19 vaccine. The table came from immunoSEQ multiplex PCR; TCRdb's copy has only in-frame clones and leaves some out. The sample consists of 80,000 to 100,000 clones, 75% to 90% of them appearing once. This material consisted of peripheral blood, taken 28 days after the second AZD1222 dose. The receptors stem from an adult who received the AZD1222 COVID-19 vaccine.

The J gene is TRBJ2-5, the V gene TRBV9; the match to TRBD2 covers 9 bases. CDR1 is SGDLS, CDR2 YYNGEE, per germline. V dropped 0 bases and J dropped 6; count of bases not matched to a gene: 12. This CDR3 is built from 17 residues. CDR3 sequence: CASSVGGGAEGLKTQYF. Here the CDR3 DNA reads TGTGCCAGCAGCGTAGGCGGGGGGGCAGAAGGTTTGAAGACCCAGTACTTC.

This clone has only one observation. The V gene is TRBV4-3, the J gene TRBJ2-3; no clear D. CDR1 is LGHNA and CDR2 is YSLEER in the germline V gene. CDR3 length: 15 residues. Trimming stripped 0 bases from V and 0 bases from J, with 7 bases between. The CDR3 region has the DNA TGCGCCAGCAGCCAAGATCTGGGTAGCACAGATACGCAGTATTTT. Translated, it gives CASSQDLGSTDTQYF.

The gene calls are TRBV30 and TRBJ2-1; possible D gene TRBD2, 6 bases. Germline V gives CDR1 GTSNPN, CDR2 SVGIG (reference sequence). The CDR3 length is 14 residues. V lost 1 base to trimming and J lost 4 bases, with 11 bases between them. CDR3 loop: CAWSAGTGYNEQFF. In DNA, the CDR3 is TGTGCCTGGAGTGCAGGGACTGGGTACAATGAGCAGTTCTTC. Full variable domain (rest looked up from reference TRBV30 and TRBJ2-1): SQTIHQWPATLVQPVGSPLSLECTVEGTSNPNLYWYRQAAGRGLQLLFYSVGIGQISSEVPQNLSASRPQDRQFILSSKKLLLSDSGFYLCAWSAGTGYNEQFFGPGTRLTVL.

The chain links TRBV29-1 to TRBJ2-1; 7 bases map to TRBD2. Germline lookup yields CDR1 SQVTM and CDR2 ANQGSEA. V trimming: 5 bases; J trimming: 8 bases; junction bases outside the gene matches: 12. This CDR3 contains 14 residues. CDR3 nucleotides: TGCAGCGTTCCCTTAGCGGGTGTCGAGGATGAGCAGTTCTTC. It is translated as CSVPLAGVEDEQFF.

In its sample, this clone was seen once. The chain recombines TRBV5-5 with TRBJ1-1, with D maybe TRBD1 (5 bases). Trimming pared 6 bases from V and 7 bases from J, leaving 19 bases between. The V gene's germline CDR1 is SGHKS and CDR2 YYEKEE (reference sequence). This CDR3 spans 14 amino acids. CDR3 in DNA: TGTGCCAGCACCCTCGGGGGGGGACCTCTTGAAGCTTTCTTT. Amino acids: CASTLGGGPLEAFF.

On this clone: Relative to the germline gene, one junction end is altered; a read error may explain this. This chain uses TRBV7-9 with TRBJ1-2; 10 bases agree with TRBD1. CDR3 size: 16 residues. Per the germline V gene, CDR1 is SEHNR and CDR2 is FQNEAQ (reference sequence). The CDR3 DNA reads TGTGCCAGCAGCTCTAGTATTGAGGGACAGGGGTGGAAAGGCAGCTTC. Translating it yields CASSSSIEGQGWKGSF.

The chain combines TRBV7-9 with TRBJ1-5; D call uncertain. Per the germline V gene, CDR1 is SEHNR and CDR2 is FQNEAQ (reference sequence). Trimming pared 6 bases from V and 6 bases from J, leaving 24 bases between. This CDR3 is built from 17 residues. The DNA for the CDR3 is TGTGCCAGCAGTCTCCCTCGTCTAGGGCCAGCGGGTCAGCCCCAGCATTTT. It yields the protein CASSLPRLGPAGQPQHF.